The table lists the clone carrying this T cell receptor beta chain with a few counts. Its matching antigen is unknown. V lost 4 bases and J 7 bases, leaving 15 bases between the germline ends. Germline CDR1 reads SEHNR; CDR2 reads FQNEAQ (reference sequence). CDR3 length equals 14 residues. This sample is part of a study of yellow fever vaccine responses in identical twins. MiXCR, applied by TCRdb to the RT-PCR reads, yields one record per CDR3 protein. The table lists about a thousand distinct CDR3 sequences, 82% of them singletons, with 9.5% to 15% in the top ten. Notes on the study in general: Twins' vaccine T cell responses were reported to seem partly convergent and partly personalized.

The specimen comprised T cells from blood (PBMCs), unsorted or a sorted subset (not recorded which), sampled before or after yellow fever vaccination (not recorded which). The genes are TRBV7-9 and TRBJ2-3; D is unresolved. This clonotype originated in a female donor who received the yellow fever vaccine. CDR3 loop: CASSYVPGDNTQYF. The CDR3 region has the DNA TGTGCCAGCAGCTACGTACCCGGAGATAATACGCAGTATTTT.